These T cell receptor beta chains were read from a single sample in a study of T-cell memory formation after mild COVID-19. TCRdb reprocessed the 5' RACE reads with MiXCR, giving one entry per CDR3 protein. The sample includes fewer than 550,000 distinct CDR3 sequences, around 19% seen only once; the top ten take more than 8%. Sequences were obtained from PBMCs or a T cell subset sorted from them (not recorded which). These receptors were taken from an adult woman who had mild COVID-19 (a few samples of this study predate the infection). Cell type and time point are not known. Each CDR3 is given with its conserved first and last residue. Each record gives: J gene, D gene, clone size, V gene, CDR3 DNA, CDR3 protein. A D gene is named only where the DNA matches it firmly. Clone size is given for some rows only: seen once, a few or many times, or a class if the clone is expanded.

>TRBJ2-5|-|-|TRBV5-1
TGCGCCAGCAGCCCGAGGACCGGGACCCAGGGAGAGACCCAGTACTTC
CASSPRTGTQGETQYF
>TRBJ1-1|-|few|TRBV11-2
TGTGCCAGCAGCTTAGGTTGGGGAACTGAAGCTTTCTTT
CASSLGWGTEAFF
>TRBJ1-5|-|few|TRBV7-6
TGTGCCAGCAGCTCGATAGGCAATCAGCCCCAGCATTTT
CASSSIGNQPQHF
>TRBJ2-1|TRBD2|few|TRBV5-1
TGCGCCAGCAGCTACCCCCCCGGGGGGGTTTACAATGAGCAGTTCTTC
CASSYPPGGVYNEQFF
>TRBJ2-1|TRBD2|many|TRBV20-1
TGCAGTGCTAGAGATTGGACTAGCAACAATGAGCAGTTCTTC
CSARDWTSNNEQFF
>TRBJ2-3|TRBD2|-|TRBV9
TGTGCCAGCAGCGCGATAGCGGGGGTCACAGATACGCAGTATTTT
CASSAIAGVTDTQYF
>TRBJ1-5|TRBD1|-|TRBV7-2
TGTGCCAGCAGCTCCAACAGGGGGGGCAATCAGCCCCAGCATTTT
CASSSNRGGNQPQHF
>TRBJ2-2|-|few|TRBV6-2/TRBV6-3
TGTGCCAGCAGTTGGTCTAGAAACACCGGGGAGCTGTTTTTT
CASSWSRNTGELFF
>TRBJ2-7|-|-|TRBV29-1
TGCAGCGTTAAGGAGAGCTCCTACGAGCAGTACTTC
CSVKESSYEQYF
>TRBJ2-6|-|-|TRBV30
TGTGCCTGGAGCTGGTCAGGCCATGGGGCCAACGTCCTGACTTTC
CAWSWSGHGANVLTF
>TRBJ2-2|TRBD2|-|TRBV27
TGTGCCAGCAGTTGGGGACTAGCGGGAGGGAACGGGGAGCTGTTTTTT
CASSWGLAGGNGELFF
>TRBJ2-1|TRBD2|few|TRBV29-1
TGCAGCGCCCTTGGTGAGGGGCGGGAGGGAAATGAGCAGTTCTTC
CSALGEGREGNEQFF
>TRBJ2-3|-|few|TRBV7-9
TGTGCCAGCAGCTTAGCCCACCCAGATACGCAGTATTTT
CASSLAHPDTQYF
>TRBJ2-2|TRBD1|-|TRBV12-3/TRBV12-4
TGTGCCAGCAGTTTAGACACAGGGGTTGGTGAGCTGTTTTTT
CASSLDTGVGELFF
>TRBJ1-2|-|few|TRBV12-3/TRBV12-4
TGTGCCAGCAGAAAAGGACAGCCTAACTATGGCTACACCTTC
CASRKGQPNYGYTF
>TRBJ1-2|TRBD1|few|TRBV27
TGTGCCAGCAGTTTAAAGGGACAGGGGAGTTCTAACTATGGCTACACCTTC
CASSLKGQGSSNYGYTF
>TRBJ2-1|TRBD2|few|TRBV15
TGTGCCACCAGCAGAGGCAGGGAGGGGTACAATGAGCAGTTCTTC
CATSRGREGYNEQFF
>TRBJ1-2|TRBD1|few|TRBV6-6
TGTGCCAGCAGTGACCCGTCGGGACAGGTCAACTATGGCTACACCTTC
CASSDPSGQVNYGYTF
>TRBJ2-2|TRBD2|-|TRBV15
TGTGCCACCAGCGAAAGCGGGAGACACACCGGGGAGCTGTTTTTT
CATSESGRHTGELFF
>TRBJ2-1|-|-|TRBV7-9
TGTGCCAGCAGCCCGCGGGACCTTAGACAGTTCTTC
CASSPRDLRQFF
>TRBJ1-2|-|-|TRBV5-4
TGTGCCAGCAGCTTGAGTACGGACGGGAACTATGGCTACACCTTC
CASSLSTDGNYGYTF
>TRBJ2-5|-|-|TRBV29-1
TGCAGCGTTGAAGTCGACAAAGAGACCCAGTACTTC
CSVEVDKETQYF
>TRBJ2-7|TRBD1|many|TRBV6-1
TGTGCCAGCAGTGAAGCGATCGGGACAGGGTCCTACGAGCAGTACTTC
CASSEAIGTGSYEQYF
>TRBJ1-2|-|few|TRBV3-1
TGTGCCAGCAGCCAAGAGGGGAGCTATGGCTACACCTTC
CASSQEGSYGYTF
>TRBJ2-4|-|few|TRBV12-3/TRBV12-4
TGTGCCAGCAGTTGGTCCCCAGAGGACATTCAGTACTTC
CASSWSPEDIQYF
>TRBJ2-3|TRBD2|-|TRBV20-1
TGCAGTGCTTTTAGCGGGGGTAGCACAGATACGCAGTATTTT
CSAFSGGSTDTQYF
>TRBJ1-2|TRBD1|few|TRBV5-1
TGCGCCAGCAGCTTGTCGCCGGGACAGGGGACTGGCTACACCTTC
CASSLSPGQGTGYTF
>TRBJ2-7|TRBD2|many|TRBV6-2/TRBV6-3
TGTGCCAGCAAGGCGGGGGTAAATCACGAGCAGTACTTC
CASKAGVNHEQYF
>TRBJ2-3|-|few|TRBV6-5
TGTGCCAGCAGCCTCCTGACGTCCTCAGATACGCAGTATTTT
CASSLLTSSDTQYF
>TRBJ2-7|-|few|TRBV19
TGTGCCAGTAGTATAGTCCTGGGGGCTACCTACGAGCAGTACTTC
CASSIVLGATYEQYF
>TRBJ2-1|-|-|TRBV7-3
TGTGCCAGCAGCTTAGGGCCCGGGGGAGCCTACAATGAGCAGTTCTTC
CASSLGPGGAYNEQFF
>TRBJ2-5|-|few|TRBV7-7
TGTGCTAGCAGCTTAGCTCGACACTCGGGAGAGACCCAGTACTTC
CASSLARHSGETQYF
>TRBJ2-2|-|-|TRBV7-2
TGTGCCAGCAGCGTTCAATTTGGGGAAGTAGGGACCGGGGAGCTGTTTTTT
CASSVQFGEVGTGELFF
>TRBJ1-1|-|-|TRBV28
TGTGCCAGCAGTCCGCTTTTTGTAGGGATCGGGGGCACTGAAGCTTTCTTT
CASSPLFVGIGGTEAFF
>TRBJ2-4|TRBD2|many|TRBV7-2
TGTGCCAGCAGCCCCACTAGCGGGGCCAAAAACATTCAGTACTTC
CASSPTSGAKNIQYF
>TRBJ1-5|-|few|TRBV12-3/TRBV12-4
TGTGCCAGCAGCTCAGGTCGGGGGAACAATCAGCCCCAGCATTTT
CASSSGRGNNQPQHF
>TRBJ2-3|TRBD1|-|TRBV5-1
TGCGCCAGCAGCCCTGACCCCAGGGGGCGCGTAGCAGATACGCAGTATTTT
CASSPDPRGRVADTQYF
>TRBJ1-3|-|few|TRBV10-2
TGCGCCAGCAGTGAGGGGGGGGGCGCAAGAAACACCATATATTTT
CASSEGGGARNTIYF
>TRBJ2-1|-|few|TRBV11-2
TGTGCCAGCCACGACTGGGCTAATAATGAGCAGTTCTTC
CASHDWANNEQFF
>TRBJ2-7|-|-|TRBV7-2
TGTGCCAGCAGCCCGACAGATCAAGGCTACGAGCAGTACTTC
CASSPTDQGYEQYF
>TRBJ2-3|TRBD1|once|TRBV11-2
TGTGCCAGCAGCTCCCGGGACAGGATCACAGATACGCAGTATTTT
CASSSRDRITDTQYF
>TRBJ2-1|-|-|TRBV20-1
TGCAGTGCTAGAGCAGACAGTACCTATACCTACAATGAGCAGTTCTTC
CSARADSTYTYNEQFF
>TRBJ2-4|TRBD1|-|TRBV12-3/TRBV12-4
TGTGCCAGCAGTAGGGGGCAGGGGCGCCTAGCCAAAAACATTCAGTACTTC
CASSRGQGRLAKNIQYF
>TRBJ1-1|-|few|TRBV4-3
TGCGCCAGCAGCCAACTTTTAGGGGTGAACACTGAAGCTTTCTTT
CASSQLLGVNTEAFF
>TRBJ2-7|TRBD2|few|TRBV6-5
TGTGCCAGCAGTTACCGGACTAGCGGGAGAGGGTCCGAGCAGTACTTC
CASSYRTSGRGSEQYF
>TRBJ2-6|-|few|TRBV7-2
TGTGCCAGCAGCCAAGCTGAGACTGGGGCCAACGTCCTGACTTTC
CASSQAETGANVLTF
>TRBJ1-6|-|-|TRBV6-5
TGTGCCAGCAGTTACCCAGGGACGCATTCACCCCTCCACTTT
CASSYPGTHSPLHF
>TRBJ2-3|TRBD2|-|TRBV6-4
TGTGCCAGCAGTGACTCGACTAGCGGGGGAGATACGCAGTATTTT
CASSDSTSGGDTQYF